Presented here are 13 T cell receptor beta chains from one specimen sequenced in a study of tumor and adjacent non-tumor tissue in lung cancer. Three rounds of nested PCR, following a modified ARM-PCR protocol, produced the TCRbeta library. Each CDR3 protein is one row after TCRdb ran MiXCR on the multiplex PCR reads. The sample lists about 110,000 distinct CDR3 sequences; approximately 82% were seen once. No cell sorting was done before RNA was extracted from the tissue. Sequenced input: lung tumor tissue. The receptor source for this set is an older woman with non-small cell lung cancer.

This clonotype was counted a single time. A much larger clonotype is one base distant, so this may be a read error. This rearrangement joins TRBV6-2 or TRBV6-3 to TRBJ2-7, with 11 nucleotides matching TRBD2. Germline trimming cut 8 bases from V and 3 bases from J; bases unmatched to any gene: 9. This CDR3 comprises 15 residues. Germline V gene data show CDR1 as MNHEY and CDR2 as SVGEGT. The CDR3 loop reads CASYSGGAIFYEQYF. As DNA, the CDR3 is TGTGCCAGCTATAGCGGGGGGGCGATCTTCTACGAGCAGTACTTC.

The rearrangement links TRBV30 to TRBJ2-1; 9 positions agree with TRBD1. The length of the CDR3 is 14 residues. Germline CDR1 and CDR2: GTSNPN and SVGIG (reference sequence). The CDR3 sequence: CSWGSGTGYNEQFF. In nucleotides, the CDR3 is TGTAGCTGGGGATCCGGGACAGGGTACAATGAGCAGTTCTTC.

In regard to this clonotype: This may be a read error: a much more frequent sequence differs by one nucleotide. The rearrangement links TRBV4-1 to TRBJ1-4, with D unclear. CDR1 is MGHRA and CDR2 is YSYEKL in the germline V gene. CDR3 length equals 15 residues. V was pared by 1 base and J by 6 bases, with 12 bases between. In DNA, the CDR3 is TGCGCCAGCAGCCAAGTAGATCGCGCGGATGAAAAACTGTTTTTT. Translating it yields CASSQVDRADEKLFF.

To note about this clonotype: The conserved closing phenylalanine or tryptophan is absent in this CDR3, likely reflecting a read error. The rearrangement links TRBV11-2 to TRBJ2-2; D call uncertain. Germline CDR1 reads SGHAT; CDR2 reads FQNNGV. The CDR3 runs 16 residues. This CDR3 reads CASSLVLAAYTGELFS. CDR3 sequence (DNA): TGTGCCAGCAGCTTAGTATTGGCGGCGTACACCGGAGAGCTGTTTTCT.

Concerning this clonotype itself: A read error may be the cause here, since a much bigger clone is one base away. The chain carries TRBV6-2 or TRBV6-3 and TRBJ2-6; D not resolved. The CDR3 runs 16 residues. With 2 bases removed from V and 3 bases from J, the gap between germline ends came to 11 bases. The germline V gene has CDR1 MNHEY and CDR2 SVGEGT. CDR3 loop: CASSYPHFFGANVLTF. CDR3 DNA sequence: TGTGCCAGCAGTTACCCGCACTTCTTTGGGGCCAACGTCCTGACTTTC.

The rearrangement links TRBV6-5 to TRBJ1-2; D ambiguous. V dropped 2 bases and J dropped 6 bases, with 10 bases sitting between them. The CDR3 totals 13 residues. Germline CDR1 is MNHEY and CDR2 is SVGAGI. Here the CDR3 DNA reads TGTGCCAGCAGTTACATTCGTGACAATGGCTACACCTTC. Protein sequence: CASSYIRDNGYTF.

This clonotype occurred once. Its ends do not fully match the called genes, so a read error is possible. The CDR3 DNA sequence: TGTGCCATCAGTGAACAGGGGGACCTTCATGAGCTGTTCTTC. Amino acid sequence: CAISEQGDLHELFF. This chain uses TRBV10-3 with TRBJ2-1; 8 positions match TRBD1. CDR3 length: 14 amino acids. Germline values: CDR1 ENHRY, CDR2 SYGVKD.

The chain carries TRBV30 and TRBJ1-3; 7 positions agree with TRBD1. J lost 2 bases, V lost 0 bases, and 1 base had no gene match. There are 14 residues in the CDR3. Germline V gene data show CDR1 as GTSNPN and CDR2 as SVGIG (reference sequence). As DNA, the CDR3 is TGTGCCTGGAGTGTAGGGGGCGCTGGAAACACCATATATTTT. This encodes CAWSVGGAGNTIYF.

With regard to this clonotype: No conserved phenylalanine or tryptophan is present at the end of the CDR3, so a read error is the likely explanation. The genes are TRBV4-3 and TRBJ2-5; D possibly corresponds to TRBD2 (6 bases). Germline lookup yields CDR1 LGHNA and CDR2 YSLEER. V lost 6 bases and J 2 bases, leaving 16 bases between the germline ends. This CDR3 contains 15 residues. CDR3: CASSRHRDLQETQYL. The CDR3, as DNA: TGCGCCAGCAGTCGACACCGGGACTTACAAGAGACCCAGTACTTA.

For this clonotype: At one end the junction does not follow the germline gene, possibly because of a read error. The rearrangement uses TRBV20-1 and TRBJ2-3; D possibly corresponds to TRBD2 (6 bases). Germline-derived CDR1 and CDR2 are DFQATT and SNEGSKA (reference sequence). The CDR3 has 15 residues. The CDR3 DNA follows: TGCAGTGCAGGCTCCGGGACTTTGGACATAGATACGCACTATTTT. Translated: CSAGSGTLDIDTHYF.

To note about this clonotype: A much bigger clone sits one base away, suggesting this may be a read error. This chain uses TRBV12-3 or TRBV12-4 with TRBJ2-3; weak D call: TRBD2 (6 bases). Trimming cost V 3 bases and J 0 bases, with 10 bases left between them. CDR3 length equals 15 residues. This chain's CDR3 is CASSFCSGSTDTQYF. Here the CDR3 DNA reads TGTGCCAGCAGTTTCTGTAGCGGAAGCACAGATACGCAGTATTTT.

A word on this clonotype: A much larger clonotype is one base distant, so this may be a read error. V gene TRBV5-6 combines with J gene TRBJ2-7; D might be TRBD1 (5 bases). This CDR3 contains 13 residues. The germline gives CDR1 SGHDT, CDR2 YYEEEE. The CDR3 is CANSLGLNYEQYF. The CDR3 nucleotides read TGTGCCAACAGCTTGGGGCTCAACTACGAGCAGTACTTC.

As concerns this clonotype: Germline is not matched at one junction end, which may reflect a read error. The chain carries TRBV11-2 and TRBJ1-1; no definite D call. Germline-derived CDR1 and CDR2 are SGHAT and FQNNGV. CDR3 length: 14 amino acids. CDR3 loop: CAISLVGQNTEAFF. For the CDR3, the DNA is TGTGCCATCAGCTTAGTCGGCCAGAACACTGAAGCTTTTTTT.